A single T cell receptor (beta chain) is shown here with its context. Roughly 0.45 to 1 ug RNA was reverse transcribed with random hexamers. TCRdb reprocessed the immunoSEQ multiplex PCR reads via MiXCR and lists one record per CDR3 protein. This sample has some 110,000 distinct CDR3 sequences, with under 96% found just once. The CDR3 loop spans 14 amino acids. Germline CDR1 is SGHTA and CDR2 is FQGNSA. V lost 5 bases and J lost 0, with 8 bases in between. The source of the sample is a study of CD8 T cells in Susac syndrome. Susac syndrome patients met recently defined diagnostic criteria for definite or probable disease. The authors negatively isolated CD8+ and CD4+ T cells and FACS-enriched TEMRA cells.

The receptor comes from a human donor with Susac syndrome. The chain couples TRBV7-2 to TRBJ1-3; D is unclear. The sample consisted of CD4+ T cells from PBMCs. CDR3 region: CASSGGISGNTIYF. Written as DNA, the CDR3 is TGTGCCAGCAGCGGAGGCATCTCTGGAAACACCATATATTTT.